This T cell receptor (beta chain) was sequenced for a study of radiation and T cells in renal cell carcinoma. Study-wide background: Nephrectomy followed 15 Gy stereotactic body radiation by 4 weeks. The study's findings and limits: In blood, top tumor clones expanded by 2 weeks, shrinking by 4.

The germline V and J ends were trimmed by 4 bases and 4 bases, with 10 bases remaining between them. Per germline, CDR1 MNHEY and CDR2 SVGAGI. CDR3 length: 13 residues. The protocol was immunoSEQ multiplex PCR, while the TCRdb copy is restricted to in-frame clones and leaves out a portion. The table lists 150,000 or so clones, 88% of them singletons. Note on this clone: Antigen unknown.

Regarding time point: baseline pretreatment blood. As for treatment: 15 Gy SBRT to primary tumor, nephrectomy 4 weeks later. After SBRT, blood was collected at 2 and 4 weeks, plus baseline. This renal cell carcinoma was of the clear cell type. Specimen: blood, collected from a patient whose treatment included radiotherapy and nephrectomy. The rearrangement uses TRBV6-5 and TRBJ1-2; D is ambiguous. The origin of this receptor is a woman in her seventies with renal cell carcinoma. The CDR3 region has the DNA TGTGCCAGCAGTTCATACCGAGCCTATGGCTACACCTTC. It translates to CASSSYRAYGYTF.